This TCR beta chain stems from a study of CD8+CD57+ T cells in acquired aplastic anemia. Whole-study context: Healthy donor CD4+ cell samples had a mean of roughly 9.8 million reads.

CDR1 is DFQATT, CDR2 SNEGSKA, per germline (reference sequence). CDR3 size: 15 residues. With V trimmed by 1 base and J by 2 bases, 6 bases remained unmatched. Profiling that covered TCR beta VDJ and CDR3 relied on genomic DNA as its template. TCRdb processed the reads anew with MiXCR; each CDR3 protein has one entry. Here the sample spans approximately 170,000 distinct CDR3 sequences, 55% to 75% being singletons. In this sample, this clonotype turned up many times. The clonotype comes from a human donor in good health. The chain joins TRBV20-1 to TRBJ2-7; TRBD2 agrees at 9 bases. The sample taken for sequencing was sorted CD4+, CD8+, or CD8+CD57+ T cells (not recorded which) from PBMCs. CDR3 amino acids: CSARAGLAAAYEQYF. The DNA for the CDR3 is TGCAGTGCTAGAGCGGGACTAGCTGCGGCCTACGAGCAGTACTTC.